This entry lists 13 T cell receptor beta chains sequenced from one sample in a study of spatial heterogeneity in lung cancer. Study-level findings and limits: How many expanded intratumoral alpha and beta TCRs were present tracked the tumor mutation count, which was a count of nonsynonymous mutations.

The antigens these receptors bind are not known. TCRdb analysed the 5' RACE reads with MiXCR anew, one entry per CDR3 protein. Here the sample spans about 11,000 distinct CDR3 sequences, roughly an eighth being singletons. Time point denoted: sample taken at primary tumor resection. Specimen: lung tumor tissue, collected at surgery. The source is a female donor with early-stage non-small cell lung cancer.

This clonotype is medium-sized (0.01 to 0.1%) in the sample. V gene TRBV25-1 combines with J gene TRBJ2-1; D is undetermined. Germline lookup yields CDR1 MGHDK and CDR2 SYGVNS. V lost 4 bases and J 8 bases, leaving 6 bases between the germline ends. CDR3 length: 11 residues. The CDR3: CASSAVYEQFF. The CDR3, as DNA: TGTGCCAGCAGTGCTGTTTATGAGCAGTTCTTC. The entire variable domain, with the rest obtained from reference TRBV25-1 and TRBJ2-1, is as follows: EADIYQTPRYLVIGTGKKITLECSQTMGHDKMYWYQQDPGMELHLIHYSYGVNSTEKGDLSSESTVSRIRTEHFPLTLESARPSHTSQYLCASSAVYEQFFGPGTRLTVL.

This rearrangement joins TRBV9 to TRBJ1-1; D may be TRBD1 (5 bases). Germline loops: CDR1 SGDLS, CDR2 YYNGEE. The CDR3 is 15 amino acids. The V end lost 1 base, the J end lost 5 bases, and 15 bases lay between the germline ends. Written as DNA, the CDR3 is TGTGCCAGCAGCGTAACGCCCGGGGCCGGGACTGAAGCTTTCTTT. Translation gives CASSVTPGAGTEAFF. Using reference TRBV9 and TRBJ1-1 for the parts outside the CDR3, the full variable domain is DSGVTQTPKHLITATGQRVTLRCSPRSGDLSVYWYQQSLDQGLQFLIQYYNGEERAKGNILERFSAQQFPDLHSELNLSSLELGDSALYFCASSVTPGAGTEAFFGQGTRLTVV.

The chain has TRBV5-5 and TRBJ2-1; TRBD1 matches 7 bases. CDR3 length equals 15 residues. V gave up 4 bases and J gave up 1 base; unmatched junction bases: 5. CDR1 and CDR2 (germline): SGHKS, YYEKEE (reference sequence). The CDR3 loop reads CASSGKTGSYNEQFF. CDR3 coding DNA: TGTGCCAGCAGCGGCAAGACAGGGTCCTACAATGAGCAGTTCTTC.

This chain links TRBV4-2 with TRBJ2-3; 14 bases map to TRBD2. Trimming cost V 0 bases and J 0 bases; bases outside gene matches: 8. Germline V gives CDR1 LGHNA, CDR2 YNFKEQ. The CDR3 sequence is 20 residues long. CDR3 sequence: CASSQDRTSGGIYSTDTQYF. As DNA, the CDR3 is TGTGCCAGCAGCCAAGATAGGACTAGCGGGGGGATCTACAGCACAGATACGCAGTATTTT.

This clonotype was counted ten times or more. V usage is TRBV7-2 and J usage is TRBJ1-5, with TRBD1 identical over 8 bases. This CDR3 contains 17 residues. Per germline, CDR1 SGHTA and CDR2 FQGNSA. V was clipped by 1 base and J by 0 bases; unmatched bases: 5. The CDR3 is CASSLVQGAYSNQPQHF. The CDR3, as DNA: TGTGCCAGCAGCTTAGTCCAGGGGGCCTATAGCAATCAGCCCCAGCATTTT.

By proportion, this clonotype is medium-sized. The chain carries TRBV6-6 and TRBJ2-1; D is perhaps TRBD1 (6 bases). This CDR3 region has 13 residues. The germline V and J ends were trimmed by 5 bases and 9 bases, with 14 bases remaining between them. Germline V gives CDR1 MNHNY, CDR2 SVGAGI (reference sequence). The CDR3 sequence: CASSKDSQVEQFF. The CDR3 DNA is TGTGCCAGCAGTAAGGACAGTCAGGTTGAGCAGTTCTTC.

The chain recombines TRBV7-2 with TRBJ2-1, with no clear D. Germline CDR1 is SGHTA and CDR2 is FQGNSA. The CDR3 runs to 13 residues. V was shortened by 4 bases and J by 5 bases, with 9 bases between the two germline ends. CDR3 region: CASSSGTNNEQFF. The CDR3 DNA reads TGTGCCAGCAGCTCCGGAACAAACAATGAGCAGTTCTTC.

This clonotype was observed a handful of times. The chain couples TRBV12-2 to TRBJ2-1. TRBV12-2 is reported as a pseudogene. This CDR3 has 14 residues. CDR3 sequence (DNA): TGTGCAAGTCACGGTCCGAAGGGCTACAATGAGCAGTTCTTC. Translation gives CASHGPKGYNEQFF.

The rearrangement links TRBV10-3 to TRBJ2-5; 8 nucleotides align to TRBD1. V was clipped by 10 bases and J by 1 base; unmatched bases: 8. The CDR3 runs to 14 residues. The germline CDR1 and CDR2 sequences are ENHRY and SYGVKD. The CDR3 DNA reads TGTGCCAGCCAGGGAGACAGGGGCCAAGAGACCCAGTACTTC. It codes for CASQGDRGQETQYF.

CDR3 in DNA: TGTGCCAGCAGCTTTACCGGGACTAGCGCGGATACGCAGTATTTT. It encodes CASSFTGTSADTQYF. V gene TRBV11-2 combines with J gene TRBJ2-3; 10 bases are shared with TRBD2. Germline CDR1 SGHAT, CDR2 FQNNGV. CDR3 size: 15 residues. Losses at the gene ends were 3 bases for V and 6 bases for J; bases not matched to a gene: 6.

By share of the sample, this clonotype is medium-sized. The chain uses TRBV5-6 and TRBJ2-7; 8 nucleotides align to TRBD1. Trimming at V came to 3 bases and at J to 1 base, leaving 6 bases not matched to a gene. CDR1 SGHDT and CDR2 YYEEEE come from the germline V gene. CDR3 size: 15 residues. The CDR3 sequence: CASSSRQGLSYEQYF. In DNA, the CDR3 is TGTGCCAGCAGCTCTAGACAGGGGTTGTCCTACGAGCAGTACTTC.

This clonotype was detected only a few times. The V and J genes are TRBV7-2 and TRBJ2-1, with 12 nucleotides matching TRBD2. This CDR3 is 15 amino acids long. The V gene end was trimmed by 5 bases and the J gene end by 7 bases; junction bases not matched to a gene: 6. The V gene's germline CDR1 is SGHTA and CDR2 FQGNSA. The CDR3 DNA follows: TGTGCCAGCAGCCGGACTAGCGGGGCGTTAAATGAGCAGTTCTTC. This codes for CASSRTSGALNEQFF. The entire variable domain, with the rest obtained from reference TRBV7-2 and TRBJ2-1, is as follows: GAGVSQSPSNKVTEKGKDVELRCDPISGHTALYWYRQSLGQGLEFLIYFQGNSAPDKSGLPSDRFSAERTGGSVSTLTIQRTQQEDSAVYLCASSRTSGALNEQFFGPGTRLTVL.

In its sample, this clonotype was seen many times. V gene TRBV7-2 combines with J gene TRBJ1-5; TRBD1 is a possible D gene (5 bases). The CDR3 has 16 amino acids. V dropped 1 base and J dropped 2 bases, with 12 bases sitting between them. Germline CDR1 reads SGHTA; CDR2 reads FQGNSA. CDR3 sequence reads: CASSLVGGMGNQPQHF. The CDR3, as DNA: TGTGCCAGCAGCTTAGTTGGGGGGATGGGCAATCAGCCCCAGCATTTT.